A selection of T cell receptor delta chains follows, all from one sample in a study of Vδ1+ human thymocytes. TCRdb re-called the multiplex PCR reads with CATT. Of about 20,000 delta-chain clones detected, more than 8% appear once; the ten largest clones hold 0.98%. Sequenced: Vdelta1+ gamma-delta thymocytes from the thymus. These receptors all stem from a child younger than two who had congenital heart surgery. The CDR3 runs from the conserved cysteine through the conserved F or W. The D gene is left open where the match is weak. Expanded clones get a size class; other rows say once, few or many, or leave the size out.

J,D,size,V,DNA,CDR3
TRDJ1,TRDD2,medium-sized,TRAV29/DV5,TGTGCAGCATTTCCTACGGACCAGTACACCGATAAACTCATCTTT,CAAFPTDQYTDKLIF
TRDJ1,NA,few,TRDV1,TGTGCTCTTGGGGAATCAGACCTTCCTACGGACACTGGGGGACCCGTATGGACCGATAAACTCATCTTT,CALGESDLPTDTGGPVWTDKLIF
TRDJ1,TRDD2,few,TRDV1,TGTGCTCTTGGGGAAGTTCTTCCTACCCACTGGGTGATAAGGTACACCGATAAACTCATCTTT,CALGEVLPTHWVIRYTDKLIF
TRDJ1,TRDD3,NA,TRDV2,TGTGCCTGTGGAATGAGGGGAGGGGGATACCATCGGAAACTCATCTTT,CACGMRGGGYHRKLIF
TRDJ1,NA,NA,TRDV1,TGTGCTCTTGGGGAACCAAGGGCCGCCCACACGCGGAACACCGATAAACTCATCTTT,CALGEPRAAHTRNTDKLIF
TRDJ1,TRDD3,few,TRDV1,TGTGCTCTTGGGACCCCCTTCTACGGACTGGGGGAGCCTTGGCCATACACCGATAAACTCATCTTT,CALGTPFYGLGEPWPYTDKLIF
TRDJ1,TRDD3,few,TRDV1,TGTGCTCTTGGGGAAAGCGGGTCCGCACTCCACTGGGGGATACACACCGATAAACTCATCTTT,CALGESGSALHWGIHTDKLIF
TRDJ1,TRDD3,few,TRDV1,TGCGCTCTTGGGGAACCACTACTGGGGGAAGGATGGACCGATAAACTCATCTTT,CALGEPLLGEGWTDKLIF
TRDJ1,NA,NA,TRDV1,TGTGCTCTTGGGAACCCTTCCCCCTCTTGGGTGTACACCGATAAACTCATCTTT,CALGNPSPSWVYTDKLIF
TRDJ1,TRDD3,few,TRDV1,TGTGCTCTTGGGGGCGCGTCCGGGGGGATAAATGGGACCGATAAACTCATCTTT,CALGGASGGINGTDKLIF
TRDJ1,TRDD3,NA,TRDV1,TGTGCTCTTGGGGAAGAGCCCTACTGGGGGATACGCGATAAACTCATCTTT,CALGEEPYWGIRDKLIF
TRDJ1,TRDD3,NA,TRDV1,TGTGCTCTTGGGGAACTTGGGGGAGCGGTGGGGGATTTAGGCACCGATAAACTCATCTTT,CALGELGGAVGDLGTDKLIF
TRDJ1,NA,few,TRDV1,TGTGCTCTTGGGGTCACCGATAAACTCATCTTT,CALGVTDKLIF
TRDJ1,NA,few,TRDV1,TGTGCTCTTGGGGAAACAACTTTATTCCTACTGGGGGACACCGATAAACTCATCTTT,CALGETTLFLLGDTDKLIF
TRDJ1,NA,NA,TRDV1,TGTGCTCTTGGGGAACGTTGGGGATTTGGAACCGATAAACTCATCTTT,CALGERWGFGTDKLIF
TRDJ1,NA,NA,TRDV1,TGTGCTCTTGGGGAACCTTGTTCGGTACTGGGCTACGCCGATAAACTCATCTTT,CALGEPCSVLGYADKLIF
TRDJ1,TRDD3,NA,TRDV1,TGTGCTCTTGGGGAAATCCGGGACTGGGGGACTTACACCGATAAACTCATCTTT,CALGEIRDWGTYTDKLIF
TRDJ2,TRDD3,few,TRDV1,TGTGCTCTTGAGGGCCCTGGGGGATGGTTGACAGCACAACTCTTCTTT,CALEGPGGWLTAQLFF
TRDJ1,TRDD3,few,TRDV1,TGTGCTCTTGGGGAAGGGAGGGATACGTGGAACACCGATAAACTCATCTTT,CALGEGRDTWNTDKLIF
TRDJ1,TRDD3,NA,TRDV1,TGTGCTCTTGGGGAATCGACTTCCTACTCGACTGGGGGATACACCGATAAACTCATCTTT,CALGESTSYSTGGYTDKLIF
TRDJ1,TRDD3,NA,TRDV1,TGTGCTCTTGGGGGAAAAGTCCACTGGGGGATACCGGGCACCGATAAACTCATCTTT,CALGGKVHWGIPGTDKLIF
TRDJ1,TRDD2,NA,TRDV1,TGTGCTCTTGGGGAACCCCCTTCCTACAGCACCGATAAACTCATCTTT,CALGEPPSYSTDKLIF
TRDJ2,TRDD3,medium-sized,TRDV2,TGTGCCTGTGACACTTGCTTCGGACCCAGACTGGGGGATACGGTGGCAGCACAACTCTTCTTT,CACDTCFGPRLGDTVAAQLFF
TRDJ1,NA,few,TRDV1,TGTGCTCTTGGGGAACTCCACACACTTCCTACGCGGGGTGTACTGGGGGCTGACACCGATAAACTCATCTTT,CALGELHTLPTRGVLGADTDKLIF
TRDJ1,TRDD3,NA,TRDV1,TGTGCTCTTGGGGAACCGGGGGGACTGGGGGATTTCTGTCGTATCACCGATAAACTCATCTTT,CALGEPGGLGDFCRITDKLIF
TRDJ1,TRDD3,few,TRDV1,TGTGCTCTTGGGGACCGAGTATTTACTGGGGTCCGAAGGGCCGATAAACTCATCTTT,CALGDRVFTGVRRADKLIF
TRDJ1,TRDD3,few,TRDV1,TGTGCTCTTGGGGAATTTTCTGGGGGATACACCGATAAACTCATCTTT,CALGEFSGGYTDKLIF
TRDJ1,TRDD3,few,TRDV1,TGTGCTCTTGGGGAACCTATTCCTCTGACCTGGGGGATTGCCGATAAACTCATCTTT,CALGEPIPLTWGIADKLIF
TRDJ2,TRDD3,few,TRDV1,TGTGCTCTTGGGGAAGGAGACCTGGGGGATACTCAGGGGTTGACAGCACAACTCTTCTTT,CALGEGDLGDTQGLTAQLFF
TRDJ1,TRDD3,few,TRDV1,TGTGCTCTTGGGGAACGGGTGACCTTACCTCCTTACTGGGGGACGTACACCGATAAACTCATCTTT,CALGERVTLPPYWGTYTDKLIF
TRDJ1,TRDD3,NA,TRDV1,TGTGCTCTTGGGGGAGAGTGGGGGATACGCGGTTACACCGATAAACTCATCTTT,CALGGEWGIRGYTDKLIF
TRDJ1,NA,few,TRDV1,TGTGCTCTTGGCCCCTATGGGGACCCGGGGTACACCGATAAACTCATCTTT,CALGPYGDPGYTDKLIF
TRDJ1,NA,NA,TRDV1,TGTGCTCTTGGGCCCCCCTTCCTACAGCTGGGGGACTTCACCGATAAACTCATCTTT,CALGPPFLQLGDFTDKLIF
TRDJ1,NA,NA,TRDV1,TGTGCTCTTGGGGAACTCCCGCTTGGTACTGTGGGATTCACCGCGTACACCGATAAACTCATCTTT,CALGELPLGTVGFTAYTDKLIF
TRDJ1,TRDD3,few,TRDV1,TGTGCTCTTGGCGATCCCACTTCCTCCCGTCGCTTGGGGGATACGGGGCCGTTCGGGTTCTACACCGATAAACTCATCTTT,CALGDPTSSRRLGDTGPFGFYTDKLIF
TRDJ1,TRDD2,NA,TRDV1,TGTGCTCTTGCCTTCCTCATACGGGGCACCGATAAACTCATCTTT,CALAFLIRGTDKLIF
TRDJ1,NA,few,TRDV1,TGTGCTCTTTGCCCCACGCTGACCAATTCCCCAGGCGGTGCATTGGAACTCATCTTT,CALCPTLTNSPGGALELIF
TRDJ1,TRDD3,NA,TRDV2,TGTGCCTGTGACCGAGTGGGGGATACAAGGTCGGACGGCGATAAACTCATCTTT,CACDRVGDTRSDGDKLIF
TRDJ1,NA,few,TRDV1,TGTGCTCTTGGGGAAAAGTGTTGCCTCGGAGGAAGGTACACCGATAAACTCATCTTT,CALGEKCCLGGRYTDKLIF
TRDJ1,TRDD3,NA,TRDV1,TGTGCTCTTGGGGGACTAAGACTACCCCACTGGGGGTACACCGATAAACTCATCTTT,CALGGLRLPHWGYTDKLIF
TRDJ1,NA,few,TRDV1,TGTGCTCTTGGGGAACTCGAGGGGGGGTCAAGGGCCCACTACGCCGATAAACTCATCTTT,CALGELEGGSRAHYADKLIF
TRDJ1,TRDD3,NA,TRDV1,TGTGCTCTTGGGGAATTAGTCGAAGGACTACTGGGGGACTACACCGATAAACTCATCTTT,CALGELVEGLLGDYTDKLIF
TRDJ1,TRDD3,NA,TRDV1,TGTGCTCTTGGGGAACTTTGGCTGGGGGATCCGTACACCGATAAACTCATCTTT,CALGELWLGDPYTDKLIF
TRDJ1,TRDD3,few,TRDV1,TGTGCTCTTGGGGAAGGATTGGGGCGTTGCCCTCTTACTGGGGGGCATAACACCGATAAACTCATCTTT,CALGEGLGRCPLTGGHNTDKLIF
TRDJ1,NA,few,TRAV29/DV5,TGTGCAGCAAGACCATCCTTCCTACGAGGCGGTGGGGGATACTGCTCTTACAACGATAAACTCATCTTT,CAARPSFLRGGGGYCSYNDKLIF
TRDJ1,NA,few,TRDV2,TGTGCCTGTGACACCGGTACTGACCCCAACACCGATAAACTCATCTTT,CACDTGTDPNTDKLIF
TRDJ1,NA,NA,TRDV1,TGTGCTCTTGGGGAACTAACTCGGGGGGAGAACACCGATAAACTCATCTTT,CALGELTRGENTDKLIF
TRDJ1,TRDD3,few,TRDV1,TGTGCTCTTGGGGAACTGGGGTTCTGGGGGATACCCCTAGGTCGATCGGCCGATAAACTCATCTTT,CALGELGFWGIPLGRSADKLIF
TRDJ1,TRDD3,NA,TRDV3,TGTGCCTCCCCGGCCTTCCTCAATCACTGGGGGATACGTGGGACCGATAAACTCATCTTT,CASPAFLNHWGIRGTDKLIF
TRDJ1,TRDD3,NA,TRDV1,TGTGCTCTTGGTCGCATTCCGACCTACTGGGGGAAGTACACCGATAAACTCATCTTT,CALGRIPTYWGKYTDKLIF
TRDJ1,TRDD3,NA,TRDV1,TGTGCTCTTGGGGCCTCGAGGGGGGATGGGACGAAGGGGATCTCCGGCGCAGGACTCATCTTT,CALGASRGDGTKGISGAGLIF
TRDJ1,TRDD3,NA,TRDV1,TGTGCTCTTGGGGAAAGGTACTCTGGGGGATACGCGACCGATAAACTCATCTTT,CALGERYSGGYATDKLIF
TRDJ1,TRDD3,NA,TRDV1,TGTGCTCTTGGGGAACTTGGACCCGGGGGATACGCCCTGTACACCGATAAACTCATCTTT,CALGELGPGGYALYTDKLIF
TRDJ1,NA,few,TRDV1,TGTGCTCTCTTGGGGTCTCGAATCACCGATAAACTCATCTTT,CALLGSRITDKLIF